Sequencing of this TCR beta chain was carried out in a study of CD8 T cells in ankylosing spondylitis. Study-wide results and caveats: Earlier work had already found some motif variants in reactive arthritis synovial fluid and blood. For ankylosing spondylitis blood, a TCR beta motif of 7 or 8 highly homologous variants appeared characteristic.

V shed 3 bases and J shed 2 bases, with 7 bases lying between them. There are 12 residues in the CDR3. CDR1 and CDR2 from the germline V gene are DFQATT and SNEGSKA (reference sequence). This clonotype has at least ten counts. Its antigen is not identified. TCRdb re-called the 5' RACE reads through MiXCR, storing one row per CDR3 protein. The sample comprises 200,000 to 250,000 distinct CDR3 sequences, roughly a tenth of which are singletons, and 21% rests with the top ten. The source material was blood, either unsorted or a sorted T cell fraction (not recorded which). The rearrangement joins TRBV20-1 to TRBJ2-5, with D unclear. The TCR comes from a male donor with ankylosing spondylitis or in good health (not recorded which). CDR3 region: CSASSAQETQYF. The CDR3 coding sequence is TGCAGTGCTAGTTCAGCACAAGAGACCCAGTACTTC.